This T cell receptor beta chain was profiled in a study of cytomegalovirus exposure and HLA in healthy donors. General study points: Most observed TCR sequences were rare, whereas some public TCRs were detected in many donors. Equally common other TCR beta chains were less clonally expanded than HLA-associated ones, a later analysis found.

As to this clone: No antigen is known for it.

Germline loops: CDR1 SNHLY, CDR2 FYNNEI. V lost 5 bases and J lost 0, with 10 bases in between. The CDR3 covers 14 residues. There were likely unrecorded immune exposures, though donors were nominally healthy when sampled. The primer mix had 60 Vbeta and 13 Jbeta primers. Repertoires were generated with immunoSEQ multiplex PCR, while TCRdb's copy carries only in-frame clones and drops some. The sample includes around 180,000 clones, 60% to 85% of them seen just once. This receptor was obtained from a woman in her forties in good health and CMV-seronegative. The sample comprised PBMCs. The J gene is TRBJ1-1, the V gene TRBV2; D is uncertain. This chain's CDR3 is CASSPLVMNTEAFF. The DNA of the CDR3 is TGTGCCAGCAGTCCACTGGTAATGAACACTGAAGCTTTCTTT.